This TCR beta chain was identified during a study of cytomegalovirus exposure and HLA in healthy donors. Points from the study as a whole: CMV antigen specificity was confirmed in vitro for three CMV-associated chains. Among donors in an Asian-associated ancestry cluster, a later analysis reportedly found fewer N-insertions than the roughly 700-donor mean. In a later analysis, V- and J-gene trimming of beta chains associated with a DCLRE1C missense variant, replicated independently.

A word on this clone: Its antigen is currently unknown.

The germline V gene encodes CDR1 MNHEY and CDR2 SVGAGI. With 2 bases removed from V and 1 base from J, the gap between germline ends came to 11 bases. The CDR3 totals 15 residues. The PCR employed 60 Vbeta primers together with 13 Jbeta primers. Assay: immunoSEQ multiplex PCR; the TCRdb copy retains only in-frame clones and omits some. The sample shows about 180,000 clones, roughly three quarters of them seen only once. The receptor was derived from a male donor in good health and CMV-seronegative. The gene calls are TRBV6-5 and TRBJ1-2; the D gene is possibly TRBD1 (5 bases). Sequenced material: PBMCs. This chain's CDR3 is CASSYGANDNYGYTF. The CDR3, as DNA: TGTGCCAGCAGTTACGGGGCGAACGATAACTATGGCTACACCTTC.